Listed below are T cell receptor beta chains from one sample, sequenced in a study of spatial heterogeneity in lung cancer. TCRdb itself ran the 5' RACE reads through MiXCR, one entry per CDR3 protein. The sample lists about 82,000 distinct CDR3 sequences, over 10% occurring once. The material sequenced was PBMCs, taken at surgery. The source of these receptors is a male donor with early-stage non-small cell lung cancer. Both conserved end residues are part of each CDR3. D genes are given only for firm matches. The size field is filled for only some rows; it gives once, few, many or a size class.

J	V	D	size	DNA	CDR3
TRBJ1-2	TRBV6-2/TRBV6-3	.	few	TGTGCCAGCAGTTACGGGGTCCTTAACTATGGCTACACCTTC	CASSYGVLNYGYTF
TRBJ1-1	TRBV28	.	.	TGTGCCAGCAGTTTAGTGGGCTCAGCACAGGGAGGAACTGAAGCTTTCTTT	CASSLVGSAQGGTEAFF
TRBJ2-5	TRBV27	TRBD1	few	TGTGCCAGCAGTGAGGGACAGGGGATACAAGAGACCCAGTACTTC	CASSEGQGIQETQYF
TRBJ2-1	TRBV9	TRBD2	many	TGTGCCAGCAGCGTAGTATTAGCGGGTAACAATGAGCAGTTCTTC	CASSVVLAGNNEQFF
TRBJ2-3	TRBV29-1	TRBD1	.	TGCAGCGTGGGACAGGGGGGCACAGATACGCAGTATTTT	CSVGQGGTDTQYF
TRBJ1-1	TRBV6-4	.	.	TGTGCCAGCAGTGCTCACATTAACACTGAAGCTTTCTTT	CASSAHINTEAFF
TRBJ1-3	TRBV29-1	.	.	TGCAGCGTTCTGTCCTTTGGAAACACCATATATTTT	CSVLSFGNTIYF
TRBJ2-3	TRBV7-2	TRBD2	.	TGTGCCAGCAGCTTAGAGCGGGGTGGAGATACGCAGTATTTT	CASSLERGGDTQYF
TRBJ2-7	TRBV5-1	.	.	TGCGCCAGCAGTAACGGGGCTACCTCCTACGAGCAGTACTTC	CASSNGATSYEQYF
TRBJ1-1	TRBV27	TRBD1	.	TGTGCCAGCAGCCGGGACAGAGCGAACACTGAAGCTTTCTTT	CASSRDRANTEAFF
TRBJ1-1	TRBV6-6	.	few	TGTGCCAGCTCCCCGGGGGGCAGGGGATCTAACACTGAAGCTTTCTTT	CASSPGGRGSNTEAFF
TRBJ1-1	TRBV5-1	.	many	TGCGCCAGCAGCTTGGGTCGAACCAACACTGAAGCTTTCTTT	CASSLGRTNTEAFF
TRBJ2-6	TRBV7-9	TRBD1	few	TGTGCCAGCAGCTCGACACCGGGACAGGGCTCCTCTGGGGCCAACGTCCTGACTTTC	CASSSTPGQGSSGANVLTF
TRBJ2-1	TRBV12-3/TRBV12-4	.	.	TGTGCCAGCAGTTTACGGGCAAACAATGAGCAGTTCTTC	CASSLRANNEQFF
TRBJ2-1	TRBV7-9	TRBD2	few	TGTGCCAGCAGCTCCCCCCTAGCGGTTCATACAATGGAGCAGTTCTTC	CASSSPLAVHTMEQFF
TRBJ2-2	TRBV27	.	.	TGTGCCAGCAGCTCAGGGGCAGGGAACCGGGAGCTGTTTTTT	CASSSGAGNRELFF
TRBJ1-2	TRBV2	.	.	TGTGCCAGCAGTGAATGGGACGGCTACACCTTC	CASSEWDGYTF
TRBJ1-2	TRBV12-3/TRBV12-4	.	many	TGTGCCAGCAGTCAGGGGACGGTCTATGGCTACACCTTC	CASSQGTVYGYTF
TRBJ2-3	TRBV5-1	.	.	TGCGCCAGCAGCTTGGCTAGACTATGCACAGATACGCAGTATTTT	CASSLARLCTDTQYF
TRBJ1-1	TRBV25-1	.	many	TGTGCCAGCACCTGGGGGACTGAAGCTTTCTTT	CASTWGTEAFF
TRBJ1-1	TRBV5-4	TRBD1	few	TGTGCCAGCAGCGCGACAGGGAAGGCGGACACTGAAGCTTTCTTT	CASSATGKADTEAFF
TRBJ2-3	TRBV5-6	.	.	TGTGCCAGCAGCTTGCCTGGCTTCACAGATACGCAGTATTTT	CASSLPGFTDTQYF
TRBJ2-2	TRBV30	.	few	TGTGCCTGGAGTGTATTACAGAACACCGGGGAGCTGTTTTTT	CAWSVLQNTGELFF
TRBJ2-5	TRBV29-1	.	.	TGCAGCGCCCGGGCGGCAGGGCAAGAGACCCAGTACTTC	CSARAAGQETQYF
TRBJ1-1	TRBV27	.	few	TGTGCCAGCAGTTCGACCTGGACAAGTTACATGAACACTGAAGCTTTCTTT	CASSSTWTSYMNTEAFF
TRBJ1-2	TRBV29-1	TRBD1	many	TGCAGCGTTCCGGACAGGGCAAGCTACACCTTC	CSVPDRASYTF
TRBJ2-3	TRBV18	.	.	TGTGCCAGCTCACCACCGGTTAGCGGCACAGATACGCAGTATTTT	CASSPPVSGTDTQYF
TRBJ1-5	TRBV21-1	.	many	TGTGCCAGCAGCAAACTAGAAGGTGAAGTGAGCAATCAGCCCCAGCATTTT	CASSKLEGEVSNQPQHF
TRBJ2-2	TRBV19	TRBD1	.	TGTGCCAGCCTACAGGGGGCGGCCGGGGAGCTGTTTTTT	CASLQGAAGELFF
TRBJ2-1	TRBV6-2/TRBV6-3	TRBD1	.	TGTGCCAGCAATAAGAACCGGGACAGAGGCTACAATGAGCAGTTCTTC	CASNKNRDRGYNEQFF
TRBJ2-4	TRBV11-2	.	few	TGTGCCAGCAGCCGACGACAGGGAGGGGAAAACATTCAGTACTTC	CASSRRQGGENIQYF